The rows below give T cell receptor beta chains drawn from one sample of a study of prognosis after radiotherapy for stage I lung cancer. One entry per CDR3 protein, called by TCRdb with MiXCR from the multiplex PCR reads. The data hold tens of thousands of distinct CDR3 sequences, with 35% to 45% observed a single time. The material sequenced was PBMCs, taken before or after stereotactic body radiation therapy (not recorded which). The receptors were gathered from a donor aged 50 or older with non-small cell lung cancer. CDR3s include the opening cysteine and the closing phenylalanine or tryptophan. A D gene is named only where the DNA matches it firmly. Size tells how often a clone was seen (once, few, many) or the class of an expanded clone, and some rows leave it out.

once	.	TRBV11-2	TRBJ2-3	TGTTCCAGCAGCGCTTTACAGGGCACATATACGCAGTATTTT	CSSSALQGTYTQYF
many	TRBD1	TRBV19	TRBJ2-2	TGTGCCAGTAGTAGGGCCGGGACAGGGGGTACCGGGGAGCTGTTTTTT	CASSRAGTGGTGELFF
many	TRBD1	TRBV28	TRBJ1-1	TGTGCCAGCAGTTTTCTTTCAGGGGGTTTGGAAGCTTTCTTT	CASSFLSGGLEAFF
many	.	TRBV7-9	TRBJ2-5	TGTGCCAGCAGGGGCGGGGAGACCCAGTACTTC	CASRGGETQYF
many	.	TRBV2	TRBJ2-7	TGTGCCAGCAGTGATCGGGGCGGCTCCCGGGAGCAGTACTTC	CASSDRGGSREQYF
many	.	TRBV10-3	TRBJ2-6	TGTGCCATCAGTTTGCACAGCTCTGGGGCCAACGTCCTGACTTTC	CAISLHSSGANVLTF
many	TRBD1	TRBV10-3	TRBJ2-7	TGTGCCATCAGCACAGGGGGATCCTACGAGCAGTACTTC	CAISTGGSYEQYF
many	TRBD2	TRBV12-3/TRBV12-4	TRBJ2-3	TGTGCCAGCAGTTCGCGACTAGCGGGAGGGCCCACAGATACGCAGTATTTT	CASSSRLAGGPTDTQYF
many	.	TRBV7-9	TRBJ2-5	TGTGCCAGCAGCTTATCTAGAGGGGCCCAGTACTTC	CASSLSRGAQYF
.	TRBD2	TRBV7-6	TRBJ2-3	TGTGCCAGCAGCCTCAGGGCGTCATGCGGGAGGGCAGATACGCAGTATTTT	CASSLRASCGRADTQYF
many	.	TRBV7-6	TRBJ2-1	TGTGCCCGGTCGGACTACTACAATGAGCAGTTCTTC	CARSDYYNEQFF
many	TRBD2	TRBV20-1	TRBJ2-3	TGCAGTGCTCTAGCGGGAGCGGGCACAGATACGCAGTATTTT	CSALAGAGTDTQYF
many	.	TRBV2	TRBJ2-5	TGTGCCAGCAGTGAAGGGGTCGTACAAGAGACCCAGTACTTC	CASSEGVVQETQYF
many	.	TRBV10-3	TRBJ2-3	TGTGCCATCAGTGACGTCGGGAGCCTCACAGATACGCAGTATTTT	CAISDVGSLTDTQYF
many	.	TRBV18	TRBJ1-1	TGTGCCAGCTCACCACCGGGTTACGCTGAAGCTTTCTTT	CASSPPGYAEAFF
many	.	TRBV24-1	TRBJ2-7	TGTGCCACCAGTGACGGGACACTAGGCGAGCAGTACTTC	CATSDGTLGEQYF
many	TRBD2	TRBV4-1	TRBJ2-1	TGCGCCAGCAGCCAGCGACTAGCGGGAGACAATGAGCAGTTCTTC	CASSQRLAGDNEQFF
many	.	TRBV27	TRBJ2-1	TGTGCCAGCAGTTTCGGGAGCTCCTACAATGAGCAGTTCTTC	CASSFGSSYNEQFF
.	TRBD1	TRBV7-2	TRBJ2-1	TGTGCCAGCAGCCCAGGACAGGTCCCCTACAATGAGCAGTTCTTC	CASSPGQVPYNEQFF
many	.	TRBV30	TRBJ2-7	TGTGCCTGGAGTATTGGGGAGGGGGCCTACGAGCAGTACTTC	CAWSIGEGAYEQYF
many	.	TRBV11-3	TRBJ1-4	TGTGCCAGCAGCTTTGCCGCCGGTGAAAAACTGTTTTTT	CASSFAAGEKLFF
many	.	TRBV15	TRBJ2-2	TGTGCCACCAGCAGAGATGACAGGATTAACACCGGGGAGCTGTTTTTT	CATSRDDRINTGELFF
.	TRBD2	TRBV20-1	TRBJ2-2	TGCAGTGCTAGAGATTGTCTAGCGGGAGACACCGTGGAGCTGTTTTTT	CSARDCLAGDTVELFF
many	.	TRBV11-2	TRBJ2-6	TGTGCCAGCAGCTTAGCTGGGTGGGGGGCCAACGTCCTGACTTTC	CASSLAGWGANVLTF
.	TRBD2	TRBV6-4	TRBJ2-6	TGTGCCAGCAGTGAGGGGAGGGACTGTGCCAACGTCCTTACTTTC	CASSEGRDCANVLTF
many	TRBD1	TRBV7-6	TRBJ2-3	TGTGCCAGCAGCCGCGACAGGGGGCGCACAGATACGCAGTATTTT	CASSRDRGRTDTQYF
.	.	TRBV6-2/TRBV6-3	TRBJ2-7	TGTGCCAGCAGCCTAGGACATCCGACGGTCGAGCAGTACTTC	CASSLGHPTVEQYF
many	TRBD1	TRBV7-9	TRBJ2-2	TGTGCCGGCAAGGACAGGGGTTTCACCGGGGAGCTGTTTTTT	CAGKDRGFTGELFF
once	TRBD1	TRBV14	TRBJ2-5	TGTGCCATCAGCCAAGGGGACAGGGGTCGGCAAGAGACCCAGTACTTC	CAISQGDRGRQETQYF
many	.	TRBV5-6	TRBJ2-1	TGTGCCAGCAGCTTCGGGCCGCAGGAGCAGTTCTTC	CASSFGPQEQFF
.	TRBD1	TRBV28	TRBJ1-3	TGTGCCAGCATCGGGACAGGGTTGGTAGGAAACACCATATATTTT	CASIGTGLVGNTIYF
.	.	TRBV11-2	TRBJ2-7	TGTGCCAGCAGCTTAGGTAGGGGCAGGGGCAACGAGCAGTACTTC	CASSLGRGRGNEQYF
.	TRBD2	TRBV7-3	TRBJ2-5	TGTGCCAGCAGAATCGGGACTAGCGGGAGTTATCAAGAGACCCAGTACTTC	CASRIGTSGSYQETQYF
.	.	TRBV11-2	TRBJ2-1	TGTGCCAGCAGCCGTGCCGGGGCAGGGTGTTCCAATGAGCAGTTCTTC	CASSRAGAGCSNEQFF